The entry below describes one T cell receptor (beta chain). The data stem from a study of blood T cell repertoires in COVID-19. Study summary: Whether acute or convalescent, the COVID-19 samples came from the United States, Italy and Spain. In each case, the material was cDNA or gDNA derived from T cells, B-cell-depleted T cells, or PBMCs.

CDR1 SGHNT and CDR2 YYREEE come from the germline V gene (reference sequence). The CDR3 has 16 amino acids. The germline V and J ends were trimmed by 0 bases and 2 bases, with 13 bases remaining between them. Authors' analysis steps: Reference gene primer amplification gave nucleated cell count estimates. Sequencing used immunoSEQ multiplex PCR; TCRdb keeps in-frame clones, though not all of them. Clone size and V and J calls were adopted from that table, with D and trimming inferred from the DNA. The sample records about 480,000 clones, roughly 90% being singletons. The sequence was obtained from a woman aged 30 to 39 with acute or convalescent COVID-19. The rearrangement uses TRBV5-4 and TRBJ2-3; possibly TRBD2 for D (5 bases). The sample comprised peripheral blood. The DNA for the CDR3 is TGTGCCAGCAGCTTGGGGCTTGGACTGAACACAGATACGCAGTATTTT. Its protein is CASSLGLGLNTDTQYF.